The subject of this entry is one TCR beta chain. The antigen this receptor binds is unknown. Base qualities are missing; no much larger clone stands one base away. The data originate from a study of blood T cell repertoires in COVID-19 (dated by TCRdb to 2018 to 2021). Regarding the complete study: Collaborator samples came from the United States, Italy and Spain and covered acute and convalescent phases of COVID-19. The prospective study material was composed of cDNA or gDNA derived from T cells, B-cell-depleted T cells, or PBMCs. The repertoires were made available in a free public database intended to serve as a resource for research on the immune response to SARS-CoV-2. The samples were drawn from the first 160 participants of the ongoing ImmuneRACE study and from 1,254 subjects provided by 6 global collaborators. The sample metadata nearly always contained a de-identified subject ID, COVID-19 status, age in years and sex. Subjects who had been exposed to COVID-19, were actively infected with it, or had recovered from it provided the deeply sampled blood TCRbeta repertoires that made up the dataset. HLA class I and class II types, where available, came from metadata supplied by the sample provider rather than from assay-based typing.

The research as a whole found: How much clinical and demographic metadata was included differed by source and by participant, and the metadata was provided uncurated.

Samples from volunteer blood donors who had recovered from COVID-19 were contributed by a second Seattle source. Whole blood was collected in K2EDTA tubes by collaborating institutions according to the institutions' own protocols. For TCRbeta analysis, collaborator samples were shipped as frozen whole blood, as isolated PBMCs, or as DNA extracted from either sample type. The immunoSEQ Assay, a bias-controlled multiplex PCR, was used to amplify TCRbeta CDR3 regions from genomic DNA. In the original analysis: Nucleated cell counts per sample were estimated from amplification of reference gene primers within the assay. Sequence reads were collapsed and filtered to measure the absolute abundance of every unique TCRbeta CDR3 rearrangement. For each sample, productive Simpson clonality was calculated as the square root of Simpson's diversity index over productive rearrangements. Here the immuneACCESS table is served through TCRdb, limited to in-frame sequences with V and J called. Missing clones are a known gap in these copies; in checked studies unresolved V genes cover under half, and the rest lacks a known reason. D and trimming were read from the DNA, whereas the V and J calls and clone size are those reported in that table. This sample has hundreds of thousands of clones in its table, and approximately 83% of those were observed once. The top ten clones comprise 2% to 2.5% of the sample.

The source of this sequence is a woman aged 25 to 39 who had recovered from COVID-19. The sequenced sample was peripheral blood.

Here the CDR3 is given as CASSKGLISETQYF. DNA sequence: TGTGCCAGCAGCAAAGGACTAATTAGTGAGACCCAGTACTTC. The chain is encoded by TRBV11-1 joined to TRBJ2-5; TRBD2 is possibly the D segment (6 matching bases). From a lookup of the germline V gene (reference sequence), CDR1 and CDR2 are SGHAT and FQDESV. Reading from cysteine to phenylalanine, the CDR3 counts 14 amino acids. CDR3 DNA only is kept here, 42 bases in frame from base 1. V is pared back by 5 bases and J by 5 bases, with 15 bases lying between the germline termini.